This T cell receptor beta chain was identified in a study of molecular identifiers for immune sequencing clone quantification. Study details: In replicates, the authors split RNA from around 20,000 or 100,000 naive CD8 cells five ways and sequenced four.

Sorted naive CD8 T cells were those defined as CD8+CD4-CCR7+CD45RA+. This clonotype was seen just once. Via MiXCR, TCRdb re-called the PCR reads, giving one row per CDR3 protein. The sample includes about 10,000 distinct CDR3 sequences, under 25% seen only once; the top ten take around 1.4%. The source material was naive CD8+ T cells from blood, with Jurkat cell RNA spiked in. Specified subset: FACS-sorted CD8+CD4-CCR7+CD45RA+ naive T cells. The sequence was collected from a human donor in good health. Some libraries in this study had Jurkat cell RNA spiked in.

CDR3 coding DNA: TGCGCCAGCAGCCTTGGACAGGGGGGCTACGAGCAGTACTTC. Translated: CASSLGQGGYEQYF. The V call is TRBV4-3, the J call TRBJ2-7, with 10 bases aligning to TRBD1. CDR1 and CDR2 from the germline V gene are LGHNA and YSLEER. The V gene end was trimmed by 4 bases and the J gene end by 3 bases; junction bases not matched to a gene: 3. The CDR3 extends over 14 amino acids.